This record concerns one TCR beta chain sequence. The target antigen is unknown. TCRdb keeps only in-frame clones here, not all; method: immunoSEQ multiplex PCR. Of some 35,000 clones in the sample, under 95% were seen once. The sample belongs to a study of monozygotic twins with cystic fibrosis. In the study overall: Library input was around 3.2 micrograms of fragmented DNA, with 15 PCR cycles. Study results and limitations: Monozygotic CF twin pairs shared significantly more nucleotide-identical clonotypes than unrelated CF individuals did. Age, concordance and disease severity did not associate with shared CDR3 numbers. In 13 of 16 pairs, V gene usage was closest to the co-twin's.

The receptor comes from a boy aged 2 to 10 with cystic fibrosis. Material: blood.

CDR3 in DNA: TGTGCCAGCTCACCGGCCGGGACGGATAATGAAAAACTGTTTTTT. Amino acid sequence: CASSPAGTDNEKLFF. This chain joins TRBV18 and TRBJ1-4; a weak D match, TRBD1 (5 bases). Trimming removed 3 bases from V and 4 bases from J, with 12 bases in between. There are 15 residues in the CDR3. Looked up from germline, CDR1 is KGHSH and CDR2 is LQKENI.